These T cell receptor beta chains were read from a single sample in a study of control samples from healthy donors and cancer patients. Sequencing was performed with immunoSEQ multiplex PCR; in TCRdb, only in-frame clones are kept and a portion is missing. In the table there are about 160,000 clones, approximately 94% of which are singletons. The sample was PBMCs. The receptor set was obtained from a man in his 60s with colorectal cancer. Each CDR3 is given with its conserved first and last residue. D genes are given only for firm matches. Clone size is not always given. Where it is, it says once, few, many or a class for expanded clones.

CDR3aa,CDR3nt,v_gene,j_gene,abundance,d_gene
CASSQESGKSQETQYF,TGTGCCAGCAGCCAAGAGTCGGGCAAATCCCAAGAGACCCAGTACTTC,TRBV3-1/TRBV3-2,TRBJ2-5,NA,NA
CASSLVPGEETQYF,TGTGCCAGCAGCTTAGTACCCGGGGAGGAGACCCAGTACTTC,TRBV7-9,TRBJ2-5,NA,NA
CASSLTDRGGPQHF,TGTGCCAGCAGTTTGACAGACAGGGGAGGACCCCAGCATTTT,TRBV28,TRBJ1-5,once,TRBD1
CASSSQGAAETQYF,TGTGCCAGCAGTTCCCAGGGGGCGGCGGAGACCCAGTACTTC,TRBV7-7,TRBJ2-5,NA,TRBD1
CASSNSGLSSNEKLFF,TGTGCCAGTAGTAACTCAGGACTGAGCTCTAATGAAAAACTGTTTTTT,TRBV19,TRBJ1-4,once,NA
CASSPLSLNTEAFF,TGTGCCAGCAGCCCCCTTTCGCTGAACACTGAAGCTTTCTTT,TRBV3-1/TRBV3-2,TRBJ1-1,NA,NA
CSVRFGQNTEAFF,TGCAGCGTCCGATTCGGACAGAACACTGAAGCTTTCTTT,TRBV29-1,TRBJ1-1,once,NA
CASSPVRGSKVNQPQHF,TGTGCCAGCAGCCCTGTCCGCGGTTCTAAAGTCAATCAGCCCCAGCATTTT,TRBV7-2,TRBJ1-5,NA,NA
CSVEPGSTDTQYF,TGCAGCGTTGAACCGGGGAGCACAGATACGCAGTATTTT,TRBV29-1,TRBJ2-3,NA,NA
CASSYRTAYEQYF,TGTGCCAGCAGTTACAGGACAGCCTACGAGCAGTACTTC,TRBV6-2/TRBV6-3,TRBJ2-7,once,NA
CASSPGTPRGSTDTQYF,TGTGCCAGCAGCCCTGGGACTCCACGGGGGAGCACAGATACGCAGTATTTT,TRBV5-4,TRBJ2-3,NA,NA
CASSLEPSTAYGYTF,TGCGCCAGCAGCTTGGAGCCCTCAACTGCCTATGGCTACACCTTC,TRBV5-1,TRBJ1-2,NA,NA
CASSLGWGGGSYEQYF,TGTGCCAGCAGTTTGGGGTGGGGCGGAGGGTCCTACGAGCAGTACTTC,TRBV7-6,TRBJ2-7,once,NA
CASSPSSNTGELFF,TGTGCCAGCTCACCATCAAGTAACACCGGGGAGCTGTTTTTT,TRBV18,TRBJ2-2,NA,NA
CASSYLGATDTQYF,TGTGCCAGCAGTTACCTCGGGGCCACAGATACGCAGTATTTT,TRBV6-6,TRBJ2-3,NA,NA
CAISYRGLGGNTIYF,TGTGCCATCAGTTACAGGGGGCTAGGTGGAAACACCATATATTTT,TRBV10-3,TRBJ1-3,NA,TRBD1
CASSLRTGPRNSSPLHF,TGTGCCAGCAGCCTCCGGACAGGACCTAGGAACAGTTCACCCCTCCACTTT,TRBV3-1/TRBV3-2,TRBJ1-6,NA,TRBD1
CASSPRIRGQLSSAYTGELFF,TGTGCCAGCAGCCCTCGGATAAGGGGACAACTATCGTCGGCCTACACCGGGGAGCTGTTTTTT,TRBV2,TRBJ2-2,NA,NA
CASSARTVGTQYF,TGTGCCAGCAGCGCGCGGACAGTAGGGACCCAGTACTTC,TRBV9,TRBJ2-5,NA,NA
CASSPRSSLTGELFF,TGTGCCAGCTCACCACGGTCTAGTCTTACCGGGGAGCTGTTTTTT,TRBV18,TRBJ2-2,NA,NA
CASSFRKQYFNYGYTF,TGTGCCAGCAGCTTCCGGAAGCAGTACTTTAACTATGGCTACACCTTC,TRBV5-4,TRBJ1-2,NA,NA
CASNVYGTGGMNTEAFF,TGTGCCAGCAATGTGTATGGGACAGGGGGAATGAACACTGAAGCTTTCTTT,TRBV28,TRBJ1-1,NA,TRBD1
CASAPGFSGNTIYF,TGTGCTAGTGCTCCCGGGTTCTCAGGAAACACCATATATTTT,TRBV12-5,TRBJ1-3,NA,NA
CASSDLLMGPILRGYTF,TGTGCCAGCTCAGACCTCTTGATGGGCCCAATTCTAAGGGGCTACACCTTC,TRBV18,TRBJ1-2,NA,NA